These 22 T cell receptor beta chains share one sample of origin, sequenced in a study of cytomegalovirus exposure and HLA in healthy donors. Assay: immunoSEQ multiplex PCR; the TCRdb copy retains only in-frame clones and omits some. Here the sample spans fewer than 120,000 clones, approximately 88% being singletons. The source material was PBMCs. The receptors originated from a woman aged 30 to 39 in good health and CMV-seropositive.

The genes are TRBV29-1 and TRBJ2-1; possibly TRBD1 for D (6 bases). V dropped 3 bases and J dropped 9 bases, with 15 bases sitting between them. Germline V gene lookup returns CDR1 SQVTM and CDR2 ANQGSEA. The CDR3 is made up of 13 amino acids. The CDR3 loop is CSVDRDNHLEQFF. Here the CDR3 DNA reads TGCAGCGTTGACCGGGACAACCACCTTGAGCAGTTCTTC.

The chain's CDR3 is CASKSSGSYEQYF. The CDR3 DNA is TGTGCCAGCAAGTCTAGCGGGAGCTACGAGCAGTACTTC. The rearrangement uses TRBV2 and TRBJ2-7; 10 bases are a match to TRBD2. From germline, CDR1 is SNHLY and CDR2 FYNNEI. The CDR3 is 13 amino acids. Trimming at V came to 7 bases and at J to 3 bases, leaving 3 bases not matched to a gene. Together with reference TRBV2 and TRBJ2-7, the CDR3 gives the full variable domain: EPEVTQTPSHQVTQMGQEVILRCVPISNHLYFYWYRQILGQKVEFLVSFYNNEISEKSEIFDDQFSVERPDGSNFTLKIRSTKLEDSAMYFCASKSSGSYEQYFGPGTRLTVT.

The chain has TRBV5-4 and TRBJ1-2; 7 positions agree with TRBD1. Trimming at V came to 4 bases and at J to 4 bases, leaving 10 bases not matched to a gene. This CDR3 is 15 amino acids long. The germline V gene encodes CDR1 SGHNT and CDR2 YYREEE (reference sequence). In nucleotides, the CDR3 is TGTGCCAGCAGCCCCAGGACAGGATACACCTATGGCTACACCTTC. Translation: CASSPRTGYTYGYTF.

The V call is TRBV28, the J call TRBJ1-5, with TRBD1 matching over 7 bases. Looked up from germline, CDR1 is MDHEN and CDR2 is SYDVKM. The CDR3 covers 15 residues. J was trimmed by 5 bases and V by 2 bases; bases with no gene match: 6. The CDR3 nucleotides read TGTGCCAGCAGTTTACACATCCAGGGGGATCAGCCCCAGCATTTT. Translating gives CASSLHIQGDQPQHF.

This clone was detected only a few times. This chain joins TRBV19 and TRBJ2-2; 14 bases align to TRBD2. This CDR3 region has 19 residues. Unmatched junction bases numbered 7, after V lost 4 bases and J lost 0 bases. Germline assignment: CDR1 LNHDA and CDR2 SQIVND (reference sequence). The CDR3 nucleotides are TGTGCCAGTAGTAACGGACTAGCGGGGGGCCGATCGAACACCGGGGAGCTGTTTTTT. Its translation is CASSNGLAGGRSNTGELFF. Full variable domain (outside the CDR3, taken from reference TRBV19 and TRBJ2-2): DGGITQSPKYLFRKEGQNVTLSCEQNLNHDAMYWYRQDPGQGLRLIYYSQIVNDFQKGDIAEGYSVSREKKESFPLTVTSAQKNPTAFYLCASSNGLAGGRSNTGELFFGEGSRLTVL.

This chain connects TRBV7-9 to TRBJ2-3, with D unresolved. This CDR3 has 14 amino acids. CDR1 and CDR2 (germline): SEHNR, FQNEAQ (reference sequence). Trimming removed 3 bases at V and 0 bases at J, with 7 bases between. The CDR3 DNA reads as TGTGCCAGCAGCTTTGTCGGGAGCACAGATACGCAGTATTTT. It encodes CASSFVGSTDTQYF.

This chain uses TRBV6-5 with TRBJ1-3; 8 nucleotides align to TRBD1. After removal of 6 bases from V and 0 bases from J, the junction contained 4 bases not matched to a gene. The CDR3 sequence is 15 residues long. The germline V gene encodes CDR1 MNHEY and CDR2 SVGAGI. The CDR3 DNA reads as TGTGCCAGCAGACAGACAGGGGCCTCTGGAAACACCATATATTTT. The encoded protein is CASRQTGASGNTIYF.

The chain is built from TRBV5-1 and TRBJ2-7; 9 bases are a match to TRBD2. Germline CDR1 is SGHRS and CDR2 is YFSETQ. V shed 0 bases, J shed 6 bases, and the junction held 7 bases outside the gene matches. CDR3 size: 15 residues. The CDR3 loop is CASSLEAGGPPEQYF. The CDR3 DNA reads TGCGCCAGCAGCTTGGAGGCGGGAGGGCCTCCCGAGCAGTACTTC.

J is TRBJ2-7 and V is TRBV27; 7 bases align to TRBD1. Germline-derived CDR1 and CDR2 are MNHEY and SMNVEV (reference sequence). The CDR3 has 14 residues. V lost 5 bases to trimming and J lost 3 bases; unmatched junction nucleotides: 7. For the CDR3, the DNA is TGTGCCAGCAGTCCGTTAACAGGGGTCTACGAGCAGTACTTC. Its translation: CASSPLTGVYEQYF.

This clone was seen a handful of times. The rearrangement links TRBV18 to TRBJ2-7; TRBD1 matches 8 bases. The CDR3 is 13 residues long. Unmatched junction bases numbered 4, after V lost 7 bases and J lost 2 bases. Looked up from germline, CDR1 is KGHSH and CDR2 is LQKENI. The CDR3 protein is CASLGQDTYEQYF. Here the CDR3 DNA reads TGTGCCAGCTTGGGACAGGATACCTACGAGCAGTACTTC.

The rearrangement uses TRBV6-5 and TRBJ2-7; D perhaps matches TRBD2 (6 bases). Trimming removed 0 bases from V and 1 base from J, with 13 bases in between. The CDR3 is 16 residues long. Germline V gene lookup returns CDR1 MNHEY and CDR2 SVGAGI. CDR3 protein: CASSYSGSGGSYEQYF. CDR3 nucleotide sequence: TGTGCCAGCAGTTACTCGGGAAGTGGGGGGTCCTACGAGCAGTACTTC.

The chain links TRBV5-1 to TRBJ2-3; 9 nucleotides agree with TRBD1. The germline gives CDR1 SGHRS, CDR2 YFSETQ. The CDR3 extends over 14 amino acids. Trimming removed 3 bases from V and 3 bases from J; junction bases left unmatched: 2. The CDR3 DNA sequence: TGCGCCAGCAGCTGGGGACAGGGTACAGATACGCAGTATTTT. Translated: CASSWGQGTDTQYF.

The chain joins TRBV10-1 to TRBJ2-2; 7 nucleotides agree with TRBD1. Trimming removed 4 bases from V and 1 base from J; junction bases left unmatched: 6. This CDR3 region has 16 residues. CDR1 is WNHNN, CDR2 SYGVQD, per germline (reference sequence). The CDR3 DNA is TGCGCCAGCAGTGCGGGGACAGTTGAGAACACCGGGGAGCTGTTTTTT. Encoded protein: CASSAGTVENTGELFF.

V usage is TRBV29-1 and J usage is TRBJ2-7, with D possibly being TRBD1 (5 bases). Germline CDR1 reads SQVTM; CDR2 reads ANQGSEA. Trimming left V 3 bases short and J 1 base short, with 7 bases between. The length of the CDR3 is 12 residues. CDR3 in amino acids: CSVDTGSYEQYF. The CDR3 DNA sequence: TGCAGCGTTGATACAGGATCCTACGAGCAGTACTTC.

This rearrangement joins TRBV5-6 to TRBJ2-1; D is perhaps TRBD2 (6 bases). Trimming shortened V by 4 bases and J by 9 bases, and 8 bases separated the two germline ends. Germline V gene lookup returns CDR1 SGHDT and CDR2 YYEEEE. The CDR3 consists of 11 residues. CDR3 protein: CASSRDFEQFF. CDR3 nucleotide sequence: TGTGCCAGCAGCCGGGACTTTGAGCAGTTCTTC.

The chain is built from TRBV27 and TRBJ2-3; D might be TRBD2 (7 bases). V shed 8 bases and J shed 1 base, with 16 bases lying between them. There are 15 residues in the CDR3. Germline CDR1 MNHEY, CDR2 SMNVEV (reference sequence). CDR3 nucleotides: TGTGCCAGCGGCCCCGTCGGGGGGCGCACAGATACGCAGTATTTT. Amino acids: CASGPVGGRTDTQYF.

This chain uses TRBV6-6 with TRBJ1-1; 9 bases align to TRBD1. The CDR3 is made up of 16 amino acids. Trimming at V came to 7 bases and at J to 1 base, leaving 10 bases not matched to a gene. In germline, CDR1 is MNHNY, CDR2 SVGAGI (reference sequence). This CDR3 is CASNTSPGQGNTEAFF. The DNA for the CDR3 is TGTGCCAGCAATACCTCGCCGGGACAGGGGAACACTGAAGCTTTCTTT.

The chain employs TRBV5-1 and TRBJ2-7; 7 bases agree with TRBD2. CDR1 and CDR2 (germline): SGHRS, YFSETQ. Trimming at V came to 4 bases and at J to 2 bases, leaving 6 bases not matched to a gene. CDR3 size: 14 residues. The CDR3 loop reads CASSPMSGTYEQYF. The CDR3 DNA sequence: TGCGCCAGCAGCCCCATGAGCGGGACCTACGAGCAGTACTTC. Full variable domain (rest looked up from reference TRBV5-1 and TRBJ2-7): KAGVTQTPRYLIKTRGQQVTLSCSPISGHRSVSWYQQTPGQGLQFLFEYFSETQRNKGNFPGRFSGRQFSNSRSEMNVSTLELGDSALYLCASSPMSGTYEQYFGPGTRLTVT.

This rearrangement joins TRBV23-1 to TRBJ2-7, with D possibly TRBD1 on 5 matching bases. TRBV23-1 is given ORF status, its function remaining uncertain. This CDR3 region has 11 residues. The germline V and J ends were trimmed by 0 bases and 12 bases, with 9 bases remaining between them. DNA of the CDR3: TGCGCCAGCAGTCAATCGCAGGGTTTGTACTTC. Its translation is CASSQSQGLYF.

This clone was recorded only once. The V and J genes are TRBV2 and TRBJ2-1; 14 nucleotides align to TRBD2. The ends lost 7 bases at V and 14 bases at J; junction bases unmatched: 10. Per germline, CDR1 SNHLY and CDR2 FYNNEI. The CDR3 spans 14 residues. The CDR3 region is CASKGLAGGEPKFF. The CDR3, as DNA: TGTGCCAGCAAAGGACTAGCGGGGGGCGAGCCGAAGTTCTTC. The variable domain in full, completed from reference TRBV2 and TRBJ2-1, reads EPEVTQTPSHQVTQMGQEVILRCVPISNHLYFYWYRQILGQKVEFLVSFYNNEISEKSEIFDDQFSVERPDGSNFTLKIRSTKLEDSAMYFCASKGLAGGEPKFFGPGTRLTVL.

The chain carries TRBV19 and TRBJ2-1; tentative D call: TRBD2 (6 bases). Germline-derived CDR1 and CDR2 are LNHDA and SQIVND (reference sequence). V shed 1 base and J shed 8 bases, with 9 bases lying between them. The CDR3 runs 13 residues. In DNA, the CDR3 is TGTGCCAGTAGTATAGTGGGAGGAGATGAGCAGTTCTTC. Translation gives CASSIVGGDEQFF. The full variable domain, its missing parts supplied by reference TRBV19 and TRBJ2-1, is DGGITQSPKYLFRKEGQNVTLSCEQNLNHDAMYWYRQDPGQGLRLIYYSQIVNDFQKGDIAEGYSVSREKKESFPLTVTSAQKNPTAFYLCASSIVGGDEQFFGPGTRLTVL.

This chain joins TRBV30 and TRBJ2-5, with 12 bases aligning to TRBD2. The CDR3 length is 15 residues. Per the germline V gene, CDR1 is GTSNPN and CDR2 is SVGIG (reference sequence). The V and J ends lost 5 bases and 0 bases, in that order; junction bases with no gene match: 4. CDR3: CAWGGTSGYQETQYF. The DNA of the CDR3 is TGTGCCTGGGGGGGGACTAGCGGGTACCAAGAGACCCAGTACTTC.